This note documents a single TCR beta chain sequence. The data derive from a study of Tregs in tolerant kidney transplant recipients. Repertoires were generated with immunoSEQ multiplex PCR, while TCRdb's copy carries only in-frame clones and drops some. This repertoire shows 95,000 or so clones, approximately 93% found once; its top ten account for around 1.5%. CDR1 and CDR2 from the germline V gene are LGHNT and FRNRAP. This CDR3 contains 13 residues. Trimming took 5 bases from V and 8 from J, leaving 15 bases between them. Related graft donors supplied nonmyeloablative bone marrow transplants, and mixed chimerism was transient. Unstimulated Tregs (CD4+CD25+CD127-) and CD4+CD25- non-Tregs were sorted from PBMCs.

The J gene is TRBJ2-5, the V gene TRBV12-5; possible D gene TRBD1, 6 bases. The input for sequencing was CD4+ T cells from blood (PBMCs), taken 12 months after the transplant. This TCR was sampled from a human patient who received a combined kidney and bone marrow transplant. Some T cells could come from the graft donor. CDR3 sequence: CASGPRGGETQYF. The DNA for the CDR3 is TGTGCTAGTGGTCCCAGGGGTGGGGAAACCCAGTACTTC.